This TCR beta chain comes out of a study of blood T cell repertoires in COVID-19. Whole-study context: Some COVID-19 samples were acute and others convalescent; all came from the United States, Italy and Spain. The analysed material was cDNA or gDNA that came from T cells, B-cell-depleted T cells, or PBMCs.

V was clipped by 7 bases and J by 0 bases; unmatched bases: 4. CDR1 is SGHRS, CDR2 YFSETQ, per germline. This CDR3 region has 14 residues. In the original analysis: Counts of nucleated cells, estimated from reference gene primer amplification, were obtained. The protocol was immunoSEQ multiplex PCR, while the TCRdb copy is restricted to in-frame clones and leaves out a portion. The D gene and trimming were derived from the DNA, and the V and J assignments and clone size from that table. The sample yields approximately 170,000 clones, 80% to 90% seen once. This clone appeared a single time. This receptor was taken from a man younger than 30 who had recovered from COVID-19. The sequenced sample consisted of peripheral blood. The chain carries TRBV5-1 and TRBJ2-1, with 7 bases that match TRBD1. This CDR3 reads CASRQGLSYNEQFF. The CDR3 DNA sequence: TGCGCCAGCCGACAGGGCCTCTCCTACAATGAGCAGTTCTTC. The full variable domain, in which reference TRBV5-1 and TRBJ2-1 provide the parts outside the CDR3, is KAGVTQTPRYLIKTRGQQVTLSCSPISGHRSVSWYQQTPGQGLQFLFEYFSETQRNKGNFPGRFSGRQFSNSRSEMNVSTLELGDSALYLCASRQGLSYNEQFFGPGTRLTVL.